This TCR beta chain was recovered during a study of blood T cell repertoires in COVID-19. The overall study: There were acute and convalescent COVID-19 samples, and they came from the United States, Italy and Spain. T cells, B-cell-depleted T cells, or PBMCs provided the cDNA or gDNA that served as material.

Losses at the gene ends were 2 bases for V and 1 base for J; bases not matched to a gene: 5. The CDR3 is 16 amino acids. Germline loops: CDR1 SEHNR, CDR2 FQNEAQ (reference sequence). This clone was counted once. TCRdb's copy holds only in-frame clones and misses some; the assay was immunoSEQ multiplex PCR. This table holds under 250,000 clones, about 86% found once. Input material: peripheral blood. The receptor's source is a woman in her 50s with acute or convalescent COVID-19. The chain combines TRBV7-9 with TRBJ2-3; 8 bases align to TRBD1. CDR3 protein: CASSLMGQAGTDTQYF. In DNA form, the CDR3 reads TGTGCCAGCAGCTTAATGGGACAGGCGGGCACAGATACGCAGTATTTT.